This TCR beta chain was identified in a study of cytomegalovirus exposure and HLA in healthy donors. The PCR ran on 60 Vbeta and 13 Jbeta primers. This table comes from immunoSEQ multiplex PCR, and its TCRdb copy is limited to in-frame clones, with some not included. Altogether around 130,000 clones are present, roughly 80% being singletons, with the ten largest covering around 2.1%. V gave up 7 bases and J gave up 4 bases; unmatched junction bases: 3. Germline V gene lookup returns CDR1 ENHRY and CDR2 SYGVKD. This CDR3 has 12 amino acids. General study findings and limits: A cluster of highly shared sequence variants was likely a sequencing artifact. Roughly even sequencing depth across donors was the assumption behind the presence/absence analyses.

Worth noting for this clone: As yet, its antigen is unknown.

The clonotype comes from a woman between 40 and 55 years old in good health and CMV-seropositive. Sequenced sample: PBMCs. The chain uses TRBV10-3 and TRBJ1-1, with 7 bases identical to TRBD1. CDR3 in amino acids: CAITQGGTEAFF. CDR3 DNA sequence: TGTGCCATCACGCAGGGGGGCACTGAAGCTTTCTTT.